This record looks at one T cell receptor (beta chain) sequence and its context. At least ten counts were recorded for this clonotype. Its recognized antigen is unknown. No clone much larger than this one lies a single base away; base qualities are absent. The data are from a study of T cells in Graves' hyperthyroidism and ophthalmopathy (dated 2019 in TCRdb). With respect to the entire study: Peripheral blood samples were taken at the time of initial diagnosis, prior to any treatment. To identify distinguishing TCR V-J signatures, a discovery cohort of 90 to 100 patients was used, comprising 43 with Graves' ophthalmopathy and 57 with stable Graves' hyperthyroidism. Prospective prediction of ophthalmopathy was tested in an independent validation cohort consisting of 18 hyperthyroidism patients and 15 or so patients who later progressed to ophthalmopathy. The 100 or so discovery patients were randomly divided into training and test sets at a 7:3 ratio. The study also compared thyroid tissue and blood T-cell repertoires from several Graves' hyperthyroidism patients. Following sampling, methimazole starting at 30 mg daily was given to hyperthyroidism patients, and high-dose intravenous methylprednisolone was given to ophthalmopathy patients. The paper reports TCR Vbeta CDR3 sequencing of fewer than 150 peripheral blood samples: 43 ophthalmopathy, about 75 hyperthyroidism and approximately 17 progressor patients. Study-wide findings and limitations: Sample size was not statistically predetermined, and investigators were not blinded to group allocation. In validation, the model predicted progression to ophthalmopathy a median of about 6.5 months before onset, with approximately 70% sensitivity and about 72% specificity. Most expanded thyroid clonotypes (frequency above 0.001) were also found in blood, which suggests that blood repertoires may mirror thyroid immune responses. In cross-validation, a model built on a 13 V-J signature told ophthalmopathy apart from stable hyperthyroidism with 85% to 90% sensitivity and approximately 81% specificity, and in testing the same model reached 80%/75%.

V is cut back by 6 bases and J by 4 bases, with 8 bases in the junction unmatched. The germline V gene sets CDR1 to SNHLY and CDR2 to FYNNEI. Its CDR3 holds 16 amino acids, cysteine through phenylalanine. Only CDR3 DNA is held: 48 bases, read in frame from base 1. TCR beta CDR3 regions were amplified from RNA transcripts. The first round of RT-PCR for the TCR CDR3 was performed with the HTBI primer set and the Qiagen OneStep RT-PCR kit. Libraries were constructed in a second round of multiplex PCR, after which size selection and purification were carried out. Sequencing of the libraries was done on an Illumina HiSeq2000 using paired-end 100 bp reads. For the original study's pipeline: Raw data were processed with SOAPnuke, discarding reads with adapters, uncalled bases, mean Phred below 15, or no exact constant-primer or identifier match. COPE v1.2.5 was used to merge the high-quality paired reads, and each unique nucleotide sequence was defined as a clonotype. MiTCR v1.1 was used to align the clonotypes against IMGT TRBV, TRBD and TRBJ reference segments. Only V-J combinations with frequency above 0.0001, covering about 99% of repertoires, were analysed. A TCS score was defined as the ratio of F50 (clonal expansion) to E x V (chaos), with BLOSUM62-based TCRdist applied between CDR3 peptides within each V-J. Welch's t-statistics and random forest reduced some 510 V-J features to under 15, which were used in a naive Bayes classifier (R e1071). The raw public data were reprocessed by TCRdb itself: fastp quality trimming at Q25, MiXCR clonotype calling, in-frame beta chains only. Duplicate CDR3 protein sequences are folded into a single record with the most common DNA and genes. TCRdb, rather than the study authors, made the V and J calls. The sample yields approximately 530,000 distinct CDR3 sequences; 15% to 20% were counted once. The ten largest make up over 45% of the sample.

Moderately to severely active disease, a Clinical Activity Score of at least 3, a NOSPECS grade of at least 4, and a duration under 3 months were present in ophthalmopathy patients. Patients with uncontrolled infections, other autoimmune diseases, pregnancy or lactation were excluded. Diagnoses were established on the basis of clinical symptoms, serum thyroxine and TRAb, thyroid ultrasound, and orbital computed tomography. Ficoll-Paque density gradient centrifugation was used to isolate PBMCs from 8.5 to 10 ml of fresh peripheral blood. Total RNA was extracted using Trizol reagent, and RNA quality was assessed on an Agilent 2100 Bioanalyzer.

Sequencing was carried out using blood. The chain is assembled from TRBV2 and TRBJ2-2; 10 nucleotides in the junction match TRBD2. The TCR was taken from a man aged 35 to 55 with Graves' ophthalmopathy. The nucleotide sequence is given as TGTGCCAGCAGGGTTAGCGGGGGGCCAGTCACCGGGGAGCTGTTTTTT. It specifies CASRVSGGPVTGELFF.